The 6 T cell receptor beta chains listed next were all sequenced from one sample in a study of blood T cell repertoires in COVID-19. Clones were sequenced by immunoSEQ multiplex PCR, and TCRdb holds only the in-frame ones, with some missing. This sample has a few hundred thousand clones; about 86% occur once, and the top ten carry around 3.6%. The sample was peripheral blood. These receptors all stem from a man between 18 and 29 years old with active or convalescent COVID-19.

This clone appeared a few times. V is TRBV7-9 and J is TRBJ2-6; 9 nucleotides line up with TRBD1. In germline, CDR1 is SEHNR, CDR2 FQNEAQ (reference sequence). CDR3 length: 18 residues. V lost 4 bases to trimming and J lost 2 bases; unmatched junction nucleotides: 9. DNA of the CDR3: TGTGCCAGCAGCTCGTTACAGGGGGCGACGACTGGGGCCAACGTCCTGACTTTC. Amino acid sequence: CASSSLQGATTGANVLTF.

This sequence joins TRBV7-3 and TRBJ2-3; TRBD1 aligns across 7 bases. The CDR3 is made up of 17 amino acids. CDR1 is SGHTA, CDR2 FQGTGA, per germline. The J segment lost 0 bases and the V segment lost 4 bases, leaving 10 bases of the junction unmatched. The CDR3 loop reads CASSSSTGTESTDTQYF. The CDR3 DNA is TGTGCCAGCAGCTCCTCAACCGGGACAGAAAGCACAGATACGCAGTATTTT.

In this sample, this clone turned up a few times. The chain's CDR3 is CASSPSSYNEQFF. The CDR3 DNA follows: TGTGCCAGCTCCCCCAGCTCCTACAATGAGCAGTTCTTC. This rearrangement joins TRBV18 to TRBJ2-1; D is undetermined. The length of the CDR3 is 13 residues. Trimming removed 6 bases at V and 0 bases at J, with 6 bases between. The germline gives CDR1 KGHSH, CDR2 LQKENI.

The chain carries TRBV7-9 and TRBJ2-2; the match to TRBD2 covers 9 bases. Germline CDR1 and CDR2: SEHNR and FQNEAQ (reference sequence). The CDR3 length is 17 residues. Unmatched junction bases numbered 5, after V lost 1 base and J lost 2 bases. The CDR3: CASSLGETSGNTGELFF. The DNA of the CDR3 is TGTGCCAGCAGCTTAGGAGAGACTAGCGGAAACACCGGGGAGCTGTTTTTT.

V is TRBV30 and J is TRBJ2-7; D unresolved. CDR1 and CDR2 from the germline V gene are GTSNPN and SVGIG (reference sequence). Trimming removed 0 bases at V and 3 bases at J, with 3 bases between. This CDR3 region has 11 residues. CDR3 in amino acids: CAWSVGYEQYF. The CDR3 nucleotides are TGTGCCTGGAGTGTCGGCTACGAGCAGTACTTC.

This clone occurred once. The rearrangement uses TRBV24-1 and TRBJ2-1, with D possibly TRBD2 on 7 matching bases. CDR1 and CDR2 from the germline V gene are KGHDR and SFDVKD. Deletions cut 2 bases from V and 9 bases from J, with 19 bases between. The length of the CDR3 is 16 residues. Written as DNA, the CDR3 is TGTGCCACCAGTGATTCTATGGGACTACCGGGGGCTGAGCAGTTCTTC. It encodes CATSDSMGLPGAEQFF.